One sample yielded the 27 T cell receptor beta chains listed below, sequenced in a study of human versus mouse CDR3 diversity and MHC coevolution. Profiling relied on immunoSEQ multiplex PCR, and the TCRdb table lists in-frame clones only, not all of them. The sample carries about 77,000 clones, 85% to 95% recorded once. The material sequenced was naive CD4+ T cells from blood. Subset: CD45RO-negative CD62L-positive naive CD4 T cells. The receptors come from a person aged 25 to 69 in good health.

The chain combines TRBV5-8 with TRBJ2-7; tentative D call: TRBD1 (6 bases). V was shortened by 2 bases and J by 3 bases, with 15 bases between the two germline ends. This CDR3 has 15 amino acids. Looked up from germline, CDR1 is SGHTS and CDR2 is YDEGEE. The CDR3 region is CASSLRSTGNYEQYF. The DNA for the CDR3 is TGTGCCAGCAGCTTAAGGTCCACAGGGAACTACGAGCAGTACTTC.

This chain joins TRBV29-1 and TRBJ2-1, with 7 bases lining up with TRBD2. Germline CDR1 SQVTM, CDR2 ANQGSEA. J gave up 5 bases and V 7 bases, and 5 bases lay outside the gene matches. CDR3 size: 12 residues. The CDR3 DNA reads TGCAGCGGGGCTAGCGGAAACAATGAGCAGTTCTTC. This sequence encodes CSGASGNNEQFF.

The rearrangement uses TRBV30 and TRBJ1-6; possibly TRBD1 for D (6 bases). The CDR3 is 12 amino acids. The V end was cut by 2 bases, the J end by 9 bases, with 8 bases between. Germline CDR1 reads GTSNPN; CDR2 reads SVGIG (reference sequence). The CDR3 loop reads CAWSRGSSPLHF. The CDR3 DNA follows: TGTGCCTGGAGTAGGGGGAGTTCACCCCTCCACTTT.

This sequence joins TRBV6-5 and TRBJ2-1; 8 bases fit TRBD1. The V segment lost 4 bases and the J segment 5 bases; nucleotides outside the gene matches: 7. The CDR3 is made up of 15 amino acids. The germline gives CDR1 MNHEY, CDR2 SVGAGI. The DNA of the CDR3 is TGTGCCAGCAGTTCCCAGGGGGCCTCACACAATGAGCAGTTCTTC. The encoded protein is CASSSQGASHNEQFF.

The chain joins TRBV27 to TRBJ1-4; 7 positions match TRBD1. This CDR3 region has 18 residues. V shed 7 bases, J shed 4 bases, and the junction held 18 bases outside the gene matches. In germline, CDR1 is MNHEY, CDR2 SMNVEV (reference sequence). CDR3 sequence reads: CASTTRNHDRVDNEKLFF. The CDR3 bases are TGTGCCAGCACCACAAGGAACCATGACAGGGTGGATAATGAAAAACTGTTTTTT.

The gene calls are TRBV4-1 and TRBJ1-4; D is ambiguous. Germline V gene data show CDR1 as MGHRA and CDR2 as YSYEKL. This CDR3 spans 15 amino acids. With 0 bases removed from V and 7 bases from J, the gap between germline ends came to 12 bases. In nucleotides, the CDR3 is TGCGCCAGCAGCCAAGACGGTTATTACCCTGAAAAACTGTTTTTT. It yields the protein CASSQDGYYPEKLFF.

The DNA for the CDR3 is TGTGCCAGCACCCTTGCAGGGTTGGGTGGCTACACCTTC. Protein: CASTLAGLGGYTF. The chain recombines TRBV28 with TRBJ1-2; tentative D call: TRBD1 (5 bases). The V end was cut by 7 bases, the J end by 7 bases, with 16 bases between. The CDR3 extends over 13 amino acids. Germline-derived CDR1 and CDR2 are MDHEN and SYDVKM.

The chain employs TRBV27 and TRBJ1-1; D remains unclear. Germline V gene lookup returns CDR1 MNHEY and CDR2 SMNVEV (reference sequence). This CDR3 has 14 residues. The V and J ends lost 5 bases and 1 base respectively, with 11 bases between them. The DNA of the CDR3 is TGTGCCAGCAGTCAGCGGACGGCGAACACTGAAGCTTTCTTT. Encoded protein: CASSQRTANTEAFF.

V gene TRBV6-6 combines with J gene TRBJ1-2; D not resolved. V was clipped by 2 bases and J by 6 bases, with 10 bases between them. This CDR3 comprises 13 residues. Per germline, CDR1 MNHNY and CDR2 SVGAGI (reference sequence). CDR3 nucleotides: TGTGCCAGCAGTTACCGGGGAATTCATGGCTACACCTTC. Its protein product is CASSYRGIHGYTF.

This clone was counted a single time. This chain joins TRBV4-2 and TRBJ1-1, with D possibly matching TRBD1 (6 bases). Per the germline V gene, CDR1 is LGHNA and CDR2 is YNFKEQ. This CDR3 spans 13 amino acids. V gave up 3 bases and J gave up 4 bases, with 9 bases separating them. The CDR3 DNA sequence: TGTGCCAGCAGCCAGACAGGTAGCACTGAAGCTTTCTTT. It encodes CASSQTGSTEAFF.

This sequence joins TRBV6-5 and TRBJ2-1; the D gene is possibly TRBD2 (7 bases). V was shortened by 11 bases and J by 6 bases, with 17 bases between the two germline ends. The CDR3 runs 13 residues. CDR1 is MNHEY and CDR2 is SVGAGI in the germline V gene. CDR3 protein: CAAGGGGINEQFF. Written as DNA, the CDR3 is TGTGCCGCTGGGGGCGGGGGTATCAATGAGCAGTTCTTC.

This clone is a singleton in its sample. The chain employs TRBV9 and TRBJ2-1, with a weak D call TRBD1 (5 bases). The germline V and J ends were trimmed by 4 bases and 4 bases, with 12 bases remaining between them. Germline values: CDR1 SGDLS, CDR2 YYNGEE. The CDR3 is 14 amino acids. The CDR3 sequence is CASSTAGIYNEQFF. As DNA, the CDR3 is TGTGCCAGCAGCACCGCAGGGATATACAATGAGCAGTTCTTC.

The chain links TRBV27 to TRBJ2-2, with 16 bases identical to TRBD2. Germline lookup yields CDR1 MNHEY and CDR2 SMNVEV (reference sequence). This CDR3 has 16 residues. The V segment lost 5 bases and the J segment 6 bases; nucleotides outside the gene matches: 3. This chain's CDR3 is CASSPGTSGGAGELFF. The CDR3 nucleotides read TGTGCCAGCAGTCCGGGGACTAGCGGGGGGGCCGGGGAGCTGTTTTTT.

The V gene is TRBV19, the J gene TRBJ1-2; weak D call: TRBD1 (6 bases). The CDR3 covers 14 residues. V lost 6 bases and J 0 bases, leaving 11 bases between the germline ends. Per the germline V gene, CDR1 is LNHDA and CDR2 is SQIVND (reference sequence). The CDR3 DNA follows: TGTGCCAGTAGCCAGGACAGAGCTAACTATGGCTACACCTTC. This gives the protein CASSQDRANYGYTF.

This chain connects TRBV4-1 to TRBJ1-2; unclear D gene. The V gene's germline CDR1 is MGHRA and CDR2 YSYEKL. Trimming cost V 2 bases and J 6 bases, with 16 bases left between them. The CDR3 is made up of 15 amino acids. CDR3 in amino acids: CASSQFMVGDNGYTF. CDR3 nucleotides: TGCGCCAGCAGCCAATTCATGGTGGGCGATAATGGCTACACCTTC.

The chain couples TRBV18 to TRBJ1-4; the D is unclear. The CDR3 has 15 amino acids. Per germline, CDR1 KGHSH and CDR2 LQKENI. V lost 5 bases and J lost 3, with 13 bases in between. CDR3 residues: CASSSTGSSNEKLFF. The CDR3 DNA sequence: TGTGCCAGCTCATCAACGGGTAGCTCTAATGAAAAACTGTTTTTT.

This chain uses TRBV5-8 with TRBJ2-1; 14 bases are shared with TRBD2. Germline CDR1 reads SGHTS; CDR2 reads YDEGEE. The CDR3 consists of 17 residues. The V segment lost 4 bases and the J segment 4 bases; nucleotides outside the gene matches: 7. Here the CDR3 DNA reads TGTGCCAGCAGCCCGAGACTAGCGGGGGGGACTTACAATGAGCAGTTCTTC. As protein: CASSPRLAGGTYNEQFF.

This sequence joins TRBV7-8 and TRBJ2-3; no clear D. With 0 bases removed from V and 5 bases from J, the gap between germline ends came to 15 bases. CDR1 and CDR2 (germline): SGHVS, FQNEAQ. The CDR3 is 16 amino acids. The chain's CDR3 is CASSLAPWAKEDTQYF. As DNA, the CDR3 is TGTGCCAGCAGCTTAGCGCCGTGGGCCAAGGAAGATACGCAGTATTTT.

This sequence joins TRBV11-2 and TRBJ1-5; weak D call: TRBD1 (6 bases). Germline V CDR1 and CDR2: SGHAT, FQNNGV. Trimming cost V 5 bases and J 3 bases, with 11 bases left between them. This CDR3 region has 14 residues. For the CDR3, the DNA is TGTGCCAGCAGCCCGGACAGTTACAATCAGCCCCAGCATTTT. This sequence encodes CASSPDSYNQPQHF.

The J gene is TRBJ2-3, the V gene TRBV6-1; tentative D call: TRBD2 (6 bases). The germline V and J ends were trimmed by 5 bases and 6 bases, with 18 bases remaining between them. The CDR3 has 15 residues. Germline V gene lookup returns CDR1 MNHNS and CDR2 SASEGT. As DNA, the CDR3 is TGTGCCAGCAGTAGGGGCAGGGCTGCGGGGGATACGCAGTATTTT. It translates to CASSRGRAAGDTQYF.

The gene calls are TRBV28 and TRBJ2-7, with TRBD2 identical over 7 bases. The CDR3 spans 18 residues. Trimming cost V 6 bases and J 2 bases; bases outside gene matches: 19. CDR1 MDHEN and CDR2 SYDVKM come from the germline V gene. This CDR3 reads CASSAQAGPSTAPYEQYF. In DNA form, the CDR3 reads TGTGCCAGCAGCGCCCAAGCGGGGCCATCTACCGCTCCCTACGAGCAGTACTTC.

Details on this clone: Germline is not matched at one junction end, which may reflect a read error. CDR3 region: CASAKTGEIGSPPHF. In DNA, the CDR3 is TGCGCCAGCGCTAAGACAGGGGAGATCGGTTCACCCCCCCACTTT. This chain links TRBV5-1 with TRBJ1-6; TRBD1 agrees at 8 bases. This CDR3 is 15 amino acids long. Germline loops: CDR1 SGHRS, CDR2 YFSETQ. The entire variable domain, with the rest obtained from reference TRBV5-1 and TRBJ1-6, is as follows: KAGVTQTPRYLIKTRGQQVTLSCSPISGHRSVSWYQQTPGQGLQFLFEYFSETQRNKGNFPGRFSGRQFSNSRSEMNVSTLELGDSALYLCASAKTGEIGSPPHFGNGTRLTVT.

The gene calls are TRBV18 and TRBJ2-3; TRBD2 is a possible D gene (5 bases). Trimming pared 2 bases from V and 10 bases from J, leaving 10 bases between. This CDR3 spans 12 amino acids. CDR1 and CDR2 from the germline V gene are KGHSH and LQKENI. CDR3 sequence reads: CASSPLRESQYF. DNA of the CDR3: TGTGCCAGCTCACCATTGAGGGAGTCGCAGTATTTT.

This CDR3 reads CASRETGTGYTF. In nucleotides, the CDR3 is TGTGCCAGCAGAGAGACAGGGACTGGCTACACCTTC. The V gene is TRBV28, the J gene TRBJ1-2, with TRBD1 identical over 7 bases. Germline values: CDR1 MDHEN, CDR2 SYDVKM. The junction had 5 bases not matched to a gene; V was cut back by 6 bases and J by 7 bases. There are 12 residues in the CDR3.

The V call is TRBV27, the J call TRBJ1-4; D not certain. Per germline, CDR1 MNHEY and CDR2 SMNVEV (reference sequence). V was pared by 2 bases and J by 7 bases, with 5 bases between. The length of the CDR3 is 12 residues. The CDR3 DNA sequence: TGTGCCAGCAGTTTACTCCTTGAAAAACTGTTTTTT. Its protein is CASSLLLEKLFF.

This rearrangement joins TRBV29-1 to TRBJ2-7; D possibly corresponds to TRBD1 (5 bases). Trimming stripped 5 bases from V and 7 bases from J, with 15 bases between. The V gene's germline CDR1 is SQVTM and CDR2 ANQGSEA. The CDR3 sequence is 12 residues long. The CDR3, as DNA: TGCAGCGTTAGAACCAGGGAACATGAGCAGTACTTC. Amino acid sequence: CSVRTREHEQYF.

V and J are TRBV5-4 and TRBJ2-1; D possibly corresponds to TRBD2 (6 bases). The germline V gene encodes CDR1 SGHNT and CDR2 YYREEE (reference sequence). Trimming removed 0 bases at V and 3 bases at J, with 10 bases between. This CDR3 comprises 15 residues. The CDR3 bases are TGTGCCAGCAGCTTGGAAGCGGGCTTCTACAATGAGCAGTTCTTC. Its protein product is CASSLEAGFYNEQFF.